Many counts were recorded for the clone carrying this TCR beta chain. This sample stems from a study of metastatic and nonmetastatic thyroid tumors. Study overall: Both malignant and benign thyroid patients supplied peripheral blood and tumor or nodule tissue samples, across which the repertoires of these patients were then compared.

This CDR3 is built from 12 residues. The germline V and J ends were trimmed by 3 bases and 6 bases, with 6 bases remaining between them. All patients were treatment-naive before thyroid surgery. Per the study methods: The study took CDR3 differences across clinicopathological groups and made a distant-metastasis classifier for papillary thyroid cancer from them. TCRdb re-analyzed the PCR reads using MiXCR. The V and J calls were not made by the authors but by TCRdb's processing. Of some 64,000 clones listed, approximately 4.1% are singletons. The sample was blood. The sequence was obtained from a female donor with papillary thyroid cancer or a benign thyroid nodule (not recorded which). Some clones in this sample may be carry-over from other donors' samples. The chain couples TRBV12-3 or TRBV12-4 to TRBJ2-1, with D unresolved. In DNA, the CDR3 is TGTGCCAGCAGTTTTGTTGGCAATGAGCAGTTCTTC. Amino acid sequence: CASSFVGNEQFF.